Reported below is one T cell receptor beta chain. 60 Vbeta and 13 Jbeta primers were used in PCR. The data were produced by immunoSEQ multiplex PCR, yet TCRdb's version contains in-frame clones alone and is incomplete. Of 200,000 or so clones listed, over 60% are singletons. These data originate in a study of cytomegalovirus exposure and HLA in healthy donors. This TCR was sampled from a man between 18 and 35 years old in good health and CMV-seronegative. Sample: PBMCs.

This CDR3 is CASSLGFWREISGELFF. The CDR3 bases are TGTGCCAGCAGCTTAGGCTTTTGGCGGGAGATATCCGGGGAGCTGTTTTTT. The rearrangement joins TRBV11-2 to TRBJ2-2, with TRBD2 matching over 7 bases. V shed 1 base, J shed 6 bases, and the junction held 11 bases outside the gene matches. CDR1 is SGHAT, CDR2 FQNNGV, per germline. The CDR3 length is 17 residues.